A selection of T cell receptor beta chains follows, all from one sample in a study of T cell responses to AZD1222 COVID-19 vaccine. The repertoire was sequenced with immunoSEQ multiplex PCR; TCRdb's copy has only in-frame clones and lacks some. Altogether under 150,000 clones are present, approximately 90% being singletons, with the ten largest covering 4% to 6%. This material consisted of peripheral blood, taken on day 0 of AZD1222 vaccination. Receptors were obtained from an adult in good health. Both conserved end residues are part of each CDR3. A D gene is named only where the DNA matches it firmly. Expanded clones are given a class, and other clones once, few, many or no size at all.

size,D,V,J,CDR3,DNA
-,-,TRBV4-1,TRBJ1-6,CASSQEVGGQVGSPLHF,TGCGCCAGCAGCCAAGAAGTCGGGGGGCAAGTCGGGTCACCCCTCCACTTT
-,TRBD1,TRBV2,TRBJ1-1,CASSAGTGFEAFF,TGTGCCAGCAGTGCGGGGACAGGTTTTGAAGCTTTCTTT
-,TRBD1,TRBV11-3,TRBJ2-3,CASSARQGSTDTQYF,TGTGCCAGCAGCGCTCGACAGGGAAGCACAGATACGCAGTATTTT
-,-,TRBV3-1/TRBV3-2,TRBJ1-3,CASSPLTGSGNTIYF,TGTGCCAGCAGCCCGCTGACAGGATCTGGAAACACCATATATTTT
-,-,TRBV15,TRBJ1-2,CATSRPDSRNGYTF,TGTGCCACCAGCAGGCCCGACAGCAGGAATGGCTACACCTTC
-,TRBD2,TRBV28,TRBJ2-7,CASSIPGLAGGPDEQYF,TGTGCCAGCAGCATCCCGGGACTAGCGGGAGGGCCTGACGAGCAGTACTTC
-,TRBD2,TRBV9,TRBJ2-2,CASSHGLAENTGELFF,TGTGCCAGCAGCCACGGACTAGCGGAAAACACCGGGGAGCTGTTTTTT
-,-,TRBV27,TRBJ2-1,CASSLRSGTPIPNEQFF,TGTGCCAGCAGTCTACGATCCGGGACCCCGATACCCAATGAGCAGTTCTTC
-,-,TRBV4-3,TRBJ2-6,CASSQDWARSFSGANVLTF,TGCGCCAGCAGCCAAGATTGGGCCAGGTCCTTCTCTGGGGCCAACGTCCTGACTTTC
-,-,TRBV27,TRBJ1-5,CASSLGGQPQHF,TGTGCCAGCAGCCTCGGCGGTCAGCCCCAGCATTTT
-,-,TRBV27,TRBJ2-3,CASSRPGDGTDTQYF,TGTGCCAGCAGCAGACCGGGAGATGGCACAGATACGCAGTATTTT
-,TRBD2,TRBV5-1,TRBJ2-7,CASSLGLGGMTSYEQYF,TGCGCCAGCAGCTTGGGGCTGGGAGGGATGACCTCCTACGAGCAGTACTTC
once,-,TRBV29-1,TRBJ2-7,CSVKEGREQYF,TGCAGCGTTAAAGAGGGGCGCGAGCAGTACTTC
-,-,TRBV5-1,TRBJ1-2,CATGWYGYTF,TGCGCCACCGGGTGGTATGGCTACACCTTC
-,-,TRBV9,TRBJ2-7,CASSPRDRVYEQYF,TGTGCCAGCAGCCCCCGGGACCGAGTCTACGAGCAGTACTTC
-,-,TRBV11-2,TRBJ2-7,CASSLSNGREQYF,TGTGCCAGCAGCTTAAGTAACGGTCGCGAGCAGTACTTC
-,-,TRBV14,TRBJ2-3,CASSQERSGSSTDTQYF,TGTGCCAGCAGCCAAGAACGGTCGGGATCTAGCACAGATACGCAGTATTTT
-,TRBD2,TRBV7-2,TRBJ2-4,CASTSYGGGNIQYF,TGTGCCAGCACCTCATACGGGGGAGGGAACATTCAGTACTTC
-,TRBD1,TRBV6-5,TRBJ1-1,CASILQGARGTEAFF,TGTGCCAGCATTTTACAGGGGGCGCGTGGCACTGAAGCTTTCTTT
-,-,TRBV27,TRBJ2-7,CASSLGHSGSYEQYF,TGTGCCAGCAGTTTAGGCCATAGCGGATCCTACGAGCAGTACTTC
-,TRBD2,TRBV28,TRBJ2-2,CASSYAGLATGELFF,TGTGCCAGCAGTTACGCGGGACTAGCGACCGGGGAGCTGTTTTTT
-,-,TRBV24-1,TRBJ2-1,CATSDRTIFSYNEQFF,TGTGCCACCAGTGATCGGACTATCTTCTCCTACAATGAGCAGTTCTTC
-,TRBD1,TRBV19,TRBJ1-5,CASSLLDRGHNQPQHF,TGTGCCAGTAGTCTTCTAGACAGGGGCCATAATCAGCCCCAGCATTTT
-,TRBD2,TRBV5-5,TRBJ2-3,CASSSSGGGTDTQYF,TGTGCCAGCAGCTCTAGCGGAGGAGGCACAGATACGCAGTATTTT
-,TRBD2,TRBV5-1,TRBJ2-3,CASSSSGASTDTQYF,TGCGCCAGCAGTTCTAGCGGGGCGAGCACAGATACGCAGTATTTT
-,TRBD1,TRBV10-3,TRBJ2-7,CASRDNRGYEQYF,TGTGCCAGCCGCGACAACAGGGGTTACGAGCAGTACTTC
-,-,TRBV28,TRBJ2-1,CASSRTNLPNEQFF,TGTGCCAGCAGTCGGACAAACCTACCCAATGAGCAGTTCTTC
-,-,TRBV28,TRBJ1-5,CASSLQGQPQHF,TGTGCCAGCAGTTTACAGGGGCAGCCCCAGCATTTT
-,-,TRBV18,TRBJ1-4,CASSGTQATNEKLFF,TGTGCCAGCTCAGGAACGCAAGCAACTAATGAAAAACTGTTTTTT
-,TRBD1,TRBV5-6,TRBJ2-3,CASSLTGGFTDTQYF,TGTGCCAGCAGCTTGACAGGGGGTTTCACAGATACGCAGTATTTT
-,-,TRBV25-1,TRBJ2-7,CASSGWTGTYEQYF,TGTGCCAGCAGTGGTTGGACGGGTACCTACGAGCAGTACTTC
-,TRBD1,TRBV9,TRBJ1-4,CASSVHVDREKLFF,TGTGCCAGCAGCGTCCATGTGGACAGGGAAAAACTGTTTTTT
-,-,TRBV2,TRBJ1-4,CASSERRVNEKLFF,TGTGCCAGCAGTGAGCGCAGGGTCAATGAAAAACTGTTTTTT
-,-,TRBV7-6,TRBJ2-7,CASSLVRGGGRDEQYF,TGTGCCAGCAGCTTAGTCAGAGGTGGAGGGCGGGACGAGCAGTACTTC
-,-,TRBV10-3,TRBJ2-5,CAISESRDHKQTQYF,TGTGCCATCAGTGAGTCTCGAGATCACAAACAGACCCAGTACTTC
-,-,TRBV20-1,TRBJ1-4,CSAGYRVNGFF,TGCAGTGCTGGATACAGAGTGAACGGGTTTTTT
-,-,TRBV7-9,TRBJ1-3,CASSLTGSGNTIYF,TGTGCCAGCAGCCTGACAGGCTCTGGAAACACCATATATTTT
-,-,TRBV5-1,TRBJ1-2,CASSPGQGPYGYTF,TGCGCCAGCAGCCCGGGGCAGGGGCCCTATGGCTACACCTTC
-,TRBD1,TRBV4-2,TRBJ1-1,CASSPMDRDSTEAFF,TGTGCCAGCAGCCCAATGGACAGGGATAGCACTGAAGCTTTCTTT
-,TRBD2,TRBV5-4,TRBJ2-1,CASSFRASGAGQFF,TGTGCCAGCAGCTTCCGAGCTAGCGGGGCCGGGCAGTTCTTC
-,TRBD1,TRBV15,TRBJ2-7,CATSRDSGQGRYEQYF,TGTGCCACCAGCAGAGATTCGGGACAGGGTAGATACGAGCAGTACTTC
-,-,TRBV12-5,TRBJ1-1,CASGSGQRGLANTEAFF,TGTGCTAGTGGTTCCGGACAACGGGGGTTAGCGAACACTGAAGCTTTCTTT
-,-,TRBV5-1,TRBJ1-4,CASSLGTGANEKLFF,TGCGCCAGCAGCTTGGGTACTGGGGCTAATGAAAAACTGTTTTTT
-,-,TRBV4-3,TRBJ1-6,CASSQDRPPEAPLHF,TGCGCCAGCAGCCAAGATCGGCCCCCAGAGGCACCCCTCCACTTT
-,-,TRBV19,TRBJ1-1,CASGRGGLNTEAFF,TGTGCCAGTGGGCGGGGGGGGCTGAACACTGAAGCTTTCTTT
-,TRBD1,TRBV7-2,TRBJ1-1,CASSQSRYRGAADTEAFF,TGTGCCAGCAGCCAATCCCGTTACAGGGGTGCGGCGGACACTGAAGCTTTCTTT
-,-,TRBV7-7,TRBJ2-1,CASSLAGEGMNEQFF,TGTGCCAGCAGCTTAGCCGGGGAAGGTATGAATGAGCAGTTCTTC
-,TRBD2,TRBV5-1,TRBJ2-3,CARSPGGAGGGTDTQYF,TGCGCCCGCAGCCCCGGGGGAGCGGGGGGGGGCACAGATACGCAGTATTTT
once,TRBD2,TRBV6-6,TRBJ2-1,CASSRLAGGRGGNEQFF,TGTGCCAGCAGTCGACTAGCGGGAGGCCGCGGGGGGAATGAGCAGTTCTTC
-,TRBD2,TRBV5-1,TRBJ2-3,CASSLEVLAGLDTQYF,TGCGCCAGCAGCTTGGAGGTCCTAGCGGGTTTGGATACGCAGTATTTT
-,-,TRBV10-3,TRBJ1-2,CAISEGHQIYGYTF,TGTGCCATCAGTGAGGGACACCAGATCTATGGCTACACCTTC
-,-,TRBV12-3/TRBV12-4,TRBJ2-5,CASSPGQQETQYF,TGTGCCAGCAGCCCCGGACAACAAGAGACCCAGTACTTC
-,-,TRBV28,TRBJ1-2,CASRQVGSGYTF,TGTGCCAGCAGACAGGTGGGGTCTGGCTACACCTTC
-,TRBD2,TRBV7-3,TRBJ2-1,CASSLDKRGRTSYNEQFF,TGTGCCAGCAGCTTAGATAAGCGGGGTCGTACCTCCTACAATGAGCAGTTCTTC
-,TRBD1,TRBV27,TRBJ1-4,CASSRGQVSTNEKLFF,TGTGCCAGCAGTCGTGGACAGGTTTCAACTAATGAAAAACTGTTTTTT
-,-,TRBV6-1,TRBJ2-3,CASSEIADAATQYF,TGTGCCAGCAGTGAAATCGCGGACGCCGCTACGCAGTATTTT
-,-,TRBV7-3,TRBJ1-6,CASSSLGTFNSPLHF,TGTGCCAGCAGCTCCCTGGGCACTTTTAATTCACCCCTCCACTTT
-,-,TRBV6-5,TRBJ1-6,CASSLQGYNSPLHF,TGTGCCAGCAGTCTCCAGGGGTATAATTCACCCCTCCACTTT
-,-,TRBV9,TRBJ2-5,CASSVEPGPEAQYF,TGTGCCAGCAGCGTAGAGCCGGGCCCGGAGGCCCAGTACTTC